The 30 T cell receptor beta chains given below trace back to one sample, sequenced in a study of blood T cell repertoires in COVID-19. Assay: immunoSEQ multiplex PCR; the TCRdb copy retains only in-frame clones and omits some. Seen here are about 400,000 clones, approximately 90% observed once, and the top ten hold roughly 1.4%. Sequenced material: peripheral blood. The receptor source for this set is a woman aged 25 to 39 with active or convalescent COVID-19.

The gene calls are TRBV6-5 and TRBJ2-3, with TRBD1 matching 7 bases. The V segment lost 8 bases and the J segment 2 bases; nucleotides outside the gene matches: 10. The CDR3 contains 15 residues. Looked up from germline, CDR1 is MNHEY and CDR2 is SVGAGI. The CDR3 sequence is CASDAWDRYTDTQYF. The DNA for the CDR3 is TGTGCCAGCGACGCATGGGACAGATACACAGATACGCAGTATTTT.

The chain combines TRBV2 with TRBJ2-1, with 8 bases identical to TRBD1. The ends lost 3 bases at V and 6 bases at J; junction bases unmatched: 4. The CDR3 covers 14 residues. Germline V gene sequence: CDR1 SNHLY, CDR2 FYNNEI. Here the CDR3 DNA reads TGTGCCAGCAGTGACGGGACAGGCTCCAATGAGCAGTTCTTC. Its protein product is CASSDGTGSNEQFF.

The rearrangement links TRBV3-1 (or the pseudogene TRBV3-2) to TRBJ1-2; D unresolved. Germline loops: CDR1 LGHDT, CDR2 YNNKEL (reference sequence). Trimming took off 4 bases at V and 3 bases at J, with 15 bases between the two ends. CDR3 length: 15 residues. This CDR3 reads CASSPHAQADYGYTF. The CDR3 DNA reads TGTGCCAGCAGCCCACATGCCCAGGCCGACTATGGCTACACCTTC.

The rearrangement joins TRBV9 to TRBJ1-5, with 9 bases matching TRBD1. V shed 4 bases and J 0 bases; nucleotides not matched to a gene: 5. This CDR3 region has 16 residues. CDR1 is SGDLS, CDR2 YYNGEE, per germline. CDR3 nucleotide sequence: TGTGCCAGCAGCTCTGGGACAGGGTATAGCAATCAGCCCCAGCATTTT. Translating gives CASSSGTGYSNQPQHF.

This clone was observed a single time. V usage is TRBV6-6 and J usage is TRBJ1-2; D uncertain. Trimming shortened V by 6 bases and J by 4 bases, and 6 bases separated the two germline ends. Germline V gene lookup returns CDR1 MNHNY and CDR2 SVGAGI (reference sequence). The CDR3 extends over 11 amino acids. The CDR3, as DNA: TGTGCCAGCAGGGAGGCCTATGGCTACACCTTC. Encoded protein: CASREAYGYTF.

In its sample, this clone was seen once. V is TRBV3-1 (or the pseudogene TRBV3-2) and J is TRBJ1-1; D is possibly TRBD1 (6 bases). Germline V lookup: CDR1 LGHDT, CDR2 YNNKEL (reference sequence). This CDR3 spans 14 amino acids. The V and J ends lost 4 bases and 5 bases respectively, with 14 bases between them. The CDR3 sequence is CASSPIGQRTEAFF. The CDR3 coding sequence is TGTGCCAGCAGCCCGATCGGACAGCGTACTGAAGCTTTCTTT.

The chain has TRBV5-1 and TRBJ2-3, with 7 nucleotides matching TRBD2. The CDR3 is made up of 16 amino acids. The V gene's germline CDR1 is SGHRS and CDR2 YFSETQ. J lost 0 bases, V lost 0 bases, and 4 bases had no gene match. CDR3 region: CASSLDRGGSTDTQYF. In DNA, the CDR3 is TGCGCCAGCAGCTTGGATCGCGGGGGAAGCACAGATACGCAGTATTTT.

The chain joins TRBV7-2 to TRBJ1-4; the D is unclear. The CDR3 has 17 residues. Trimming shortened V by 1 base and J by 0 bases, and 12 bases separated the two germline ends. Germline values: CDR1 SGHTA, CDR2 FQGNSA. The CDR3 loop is CASSLVFPGSTNEKLFF. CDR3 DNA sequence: TGTGCCAGCAGCTTAGTTTTTCCGGGATCAACTAATGAAAAACTGTTTTTT.

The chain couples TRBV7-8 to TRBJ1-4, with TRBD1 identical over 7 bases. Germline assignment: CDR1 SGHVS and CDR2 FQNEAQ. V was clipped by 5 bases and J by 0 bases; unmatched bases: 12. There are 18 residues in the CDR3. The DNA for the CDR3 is TGTGCCAGCAGCGGAGCCCTAGGGACAGCCGCAACTAATGAAAAACTGTTTTTT. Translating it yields CASSGALGTAATNEKLFF. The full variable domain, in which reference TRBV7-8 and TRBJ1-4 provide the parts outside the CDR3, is GAGVSQSPRYKVAKRGQDVALRCDPISGHVSLFWYQQALGQGPEFLTYFQNEAQLDKSGLPSDRFFAERPEGSVSTLKIQRTQQEDSAVYLCASSGALGTAATNEKLFFGSGTQLSVL.

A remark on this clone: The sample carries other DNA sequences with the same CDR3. The DNA for the CDR3 is TGTGCCAGCAGTTTAAGGCAGGGCTCCAATCAGCCCCAGCATTTT. Amino acid sequence: CASSLRQGSNQPQHF. The chain uses TRBV27 and TRBJ1-5; TRBD1 might be the D (5 bases). Germline V gives CDR1 MNHEY, CDR2 SMNVEV (reference sequence). The CDR3 length is 15 residues. The germline V and J ends were trimmed by 2 bases and 3 bases, with 11 bases remaining between them.

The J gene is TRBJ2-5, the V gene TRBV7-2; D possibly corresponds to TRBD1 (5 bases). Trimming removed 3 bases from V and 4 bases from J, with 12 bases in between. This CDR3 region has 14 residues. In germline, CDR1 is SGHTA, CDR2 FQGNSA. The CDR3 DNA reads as TGTGCCAGCAGCTTTATGGGGCTTGGAGAGACCCAGTACTTC. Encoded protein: CASSFMGLGETQYF.

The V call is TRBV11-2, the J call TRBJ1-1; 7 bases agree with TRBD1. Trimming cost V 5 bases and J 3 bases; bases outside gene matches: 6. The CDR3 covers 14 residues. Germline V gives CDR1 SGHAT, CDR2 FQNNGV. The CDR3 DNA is TGTGCCAGCAGCACCCAGGGGGGTGACACTGAAGCTTTCTTT. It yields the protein CASSTQGGDTEAFF.

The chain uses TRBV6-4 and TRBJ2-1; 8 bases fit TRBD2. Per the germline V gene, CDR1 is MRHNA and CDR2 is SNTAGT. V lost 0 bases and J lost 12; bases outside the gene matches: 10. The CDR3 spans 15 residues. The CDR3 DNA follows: TGTGCCAGCAGTGACTCGAGCGGGAGCCCCCTCCCGCAGTTCTTC. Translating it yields CASSDSSGSPLPQFF.

CDR3 nucleotide sequence: TGTGCCAGCAGCCTCGCCGGGACAGGGATAAACACTGAAGCTTTCTTT. Protein: CASSLAGTGINTEAFF. The chain uses TRBV13 and TRBJ1-1, with TRBD1 identical over 9 bases. Germline CDR1 reads PRHDT; CDR2 reads FYEKMQ (reference sequence). The trim removed 5 bases at V and 2 bases at J, leaving 9 bases unmatched. The CDR3 spans 16 residues. The full variable domain, in which reference TRBV13 and TRBJ1-1 provide the parts outside the CDR3, is AAGVIQSPRHLIKEKRETATLKCYPIPRHDTVYWYQQGPGQDPQFLISFYEKMQSDKGSIPDRFSAQQFSDYHSELNMSSLELGDSALYFCASSLAGTGINTEAFFGQGTRLTVV.

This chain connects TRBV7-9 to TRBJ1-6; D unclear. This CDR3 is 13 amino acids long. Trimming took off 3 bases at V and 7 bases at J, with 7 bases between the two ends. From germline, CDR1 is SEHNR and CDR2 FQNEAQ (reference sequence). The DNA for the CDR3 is TGTGCCAGCAGCTTCCGGGAAAATTCACCCCTCCACTTT. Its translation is CASSFRENSPLHF.

As DNA, the CDR3 is TGTGCCTGGAGTGAGGCCAAGATCATAGGACTAGCGGGAGCCGAGCAGTACTTC. Amino acids: CAWSEAKIIGLAGAEQYF. The J gene is TRBJ2-7, the V gene TRBV30; TRBD2 aligns across 13 bases. Germline V CDR1 and CDR2: GTSNPN, SVGIG (reference sequence). V shed 1 base and J 6 bases; nucleotides not matched to a gene: 15. This CDR3 contains 18 residues.

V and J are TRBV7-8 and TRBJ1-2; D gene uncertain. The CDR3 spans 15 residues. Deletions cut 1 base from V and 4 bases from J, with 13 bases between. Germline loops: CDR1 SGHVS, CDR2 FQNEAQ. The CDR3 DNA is TGTGCCAGCAGCTTAGGGGCCGAGGGCGGCTATGGCTACACCTTC. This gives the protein CASSLGAEGGYGYTF.

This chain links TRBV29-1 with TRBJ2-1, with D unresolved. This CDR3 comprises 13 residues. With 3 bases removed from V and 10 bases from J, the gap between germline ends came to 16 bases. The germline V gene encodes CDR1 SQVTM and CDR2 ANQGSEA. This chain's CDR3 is CSVDSGSRTEQFF. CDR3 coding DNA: TGCAGCGTTGATTCTGGCAGTCGTACGGAGCAGTTCTTC.

The CDR3 loop is CASSFQGGNTEAFF. CDR3 in DNA: TGTGCCAGCAGTTTCCAGGGTGGGAACACTGAAGCTTTCTTT. The chain is built from TRBV25-1 and TRBJ1-1, with a possible D match to TRBD1 (5 bases). There are 14 residues in the CDR3. Germline CDR1 and CDR2: MGHDK and SYGVNS. V was trimmed by 5 bases and J by 1 base, leaving 11 bases between them.

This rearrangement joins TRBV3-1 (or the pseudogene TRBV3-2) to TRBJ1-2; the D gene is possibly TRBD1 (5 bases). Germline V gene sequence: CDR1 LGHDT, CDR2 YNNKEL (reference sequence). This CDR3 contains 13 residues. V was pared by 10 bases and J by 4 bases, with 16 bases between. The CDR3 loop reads CATSTGRVYGYTF. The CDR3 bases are TGTGCCACTAGTACAGGAAGGGTCTATGGCTACACCTTC.

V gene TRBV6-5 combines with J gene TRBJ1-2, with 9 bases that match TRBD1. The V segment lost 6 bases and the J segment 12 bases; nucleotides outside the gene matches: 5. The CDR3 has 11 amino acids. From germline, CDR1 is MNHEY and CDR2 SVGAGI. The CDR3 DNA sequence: TGTGCCAGCAGCCGGGACAGGGTCAACACCTTC. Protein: CASSRDRVNTF.

The CDR3 here is CASSPTTSGSSTDTQYF. Here the CDR3 DNA reads TGTGCCAGCAGCCCGACGACTAGCGGGTCCAGCACAGATACGCAGTATTTT. The J gene is TRBJ2-3, the V gene TRBV5-6, with 10 bases identical to TRBD2. CDR3 length equals 17 residues. The trim removed 4 bases at V and 0 bases at J, leaving 8 bases unmatched. Per the germline V gene, CDR1 is SGHDT and CDR2 is YYEEEE.

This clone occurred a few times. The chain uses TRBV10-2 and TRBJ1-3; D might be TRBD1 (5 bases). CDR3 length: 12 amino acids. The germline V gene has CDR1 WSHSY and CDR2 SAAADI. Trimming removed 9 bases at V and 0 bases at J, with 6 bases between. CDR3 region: CASQGSGNTIYF. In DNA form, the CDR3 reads TGCGCCAGTCAGGGCTCTGGAAACACCATATATTTT.

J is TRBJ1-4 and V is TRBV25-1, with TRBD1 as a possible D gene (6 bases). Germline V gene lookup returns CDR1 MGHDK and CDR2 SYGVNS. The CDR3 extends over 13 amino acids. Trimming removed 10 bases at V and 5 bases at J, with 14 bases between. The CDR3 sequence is CATGADFNEKLFF. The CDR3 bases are TGTGCCACAGGGGCAGACTTCAATGAAAAACTGTTTTTT. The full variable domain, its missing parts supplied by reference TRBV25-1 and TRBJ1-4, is EADIYQTPRYLVIGTGKKITLECSQTMGHDKMYWYQQDPGMELHLIHYSYGVNSTEKGDLSSESTVSRIRTEHFPLTLESARPSHTSQYLCATGADFNEKLFFGSGTQLSVL.

The CDR3 DNA reads TGCAGCGCCCAACGGGAGGACTATGGCTACACCTTC. Encoded protein: CSAQREDYGYTF. This rearrangement joins TRBV29-1 to TRBJ1-2; D call uncertain. Trimming took 7 bases from V and 3 from J, leaving 12 bases between them. Germline assignment: CDR1 SQVTM and CDR2 ANQGSEA. The CDR3 has 12 amino acids.

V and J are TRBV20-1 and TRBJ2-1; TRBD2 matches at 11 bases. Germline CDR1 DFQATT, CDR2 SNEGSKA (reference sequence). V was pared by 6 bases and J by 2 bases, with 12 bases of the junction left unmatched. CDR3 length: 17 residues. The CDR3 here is CSASRASGGITYNEQFF. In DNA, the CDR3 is TGCAGTGCAAGTAGGGCTAGCGGGGGGATCACCTACAATGAGCAGTTCTTC.

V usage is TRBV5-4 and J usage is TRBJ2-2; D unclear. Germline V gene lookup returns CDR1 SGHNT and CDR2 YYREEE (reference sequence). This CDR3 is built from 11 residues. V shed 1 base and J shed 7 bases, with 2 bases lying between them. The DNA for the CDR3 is TGTGCCAGCAGCTTGTACGGGGAGCTGTTTTTT. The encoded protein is CASSLYGELFF.

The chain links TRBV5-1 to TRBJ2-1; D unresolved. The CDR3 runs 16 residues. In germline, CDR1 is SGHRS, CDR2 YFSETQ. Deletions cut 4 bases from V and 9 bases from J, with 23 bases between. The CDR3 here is CASSPSNAAVGVEQFF. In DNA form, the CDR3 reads TGCGCCAGCAGCCCAAGTAACGCCGCCGTCGGTGTTGAGCAGTTCTTC.

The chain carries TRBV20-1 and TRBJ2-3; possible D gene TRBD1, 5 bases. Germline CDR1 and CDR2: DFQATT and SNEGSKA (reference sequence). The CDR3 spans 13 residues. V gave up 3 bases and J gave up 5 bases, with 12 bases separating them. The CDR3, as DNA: TGCAGTGCTAGTGGGCATAGGGGAGATACGCAGTATTTT. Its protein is CSASGHRGDTQYF.

In DNA, the CDR3 is TGCAGCGTTGAAGATCTGGACAGGTTATTCCAAGAGACCCAGTACTTC. Protein product: CSVEDLDRLFQETQYF. This sequence joins TRBV29-1 and TRBJ2-5; TRBD1 matches at 7 bases. J lost 1 base, V lost 0 bases, and 8 bases had no gene match. This CDR3 spans 16 amino acids. Per germline, CDR1 SQVTM and CDR2 ANQGSEA.